The 24 T cell receptor beta chains reported below all come from one sample, sequenced in a study of cytomegalovirus exposure and HLA in healthy donors. Clones were read by immunoSEQ multiplex PCR, and TCRdb kept only the in-frame ones, dropping some. The data contain approximately 46,000 clones, 93% of them singletons. Specimen: PBMCs. These receptors all stem from a woman aged 18-35 years in good health and CMV-seronegative.

DNA of the CDR3: TGCAGCGTGGTTAGCGGGAGGGCCAGGAATGAGCAGTTCTTC. It specifies CSVVSGRARNEQFF. The rearrangement uses TRBV29-1 and TRBJ2-1; 11 bases line up with TRBD2. Losses at the gene ends were 6 bases for V and 7 bases for J; bases not matched to a gene: 8. Germline values: CDR1 SQVTM, CDR2 ANQGSEA. This CDR3 has 14 amino acids.

V and J are TRBV10-3 and TRBJ2-5; 10 bases match TRBD2. Germline trimming cut 3 bases from V and 9 bases from J; bases unmatched to any gene: 10. The CDR3 contains 15 residues. Germline CDR1 and CDR2: ENHRY and SYGVKD. CDR3 loop: CAISDPTSGTDPQYF. The CDR3 DNA sequence: TGTGCCATCAGTGACCCTACTAGCGGGACAGACCCCCAGTACTTC.

The chain employs TRBV5-6 and TRBJ2-5; 13 bases align to TRBD2. V lost 3 bases, J lost 2 bases, and 4 bases stayed unmatched. CDR3 length: 16 residues. CDR1 and CDR2 from the germline V gene are SGHDT and YYEEEE. CDR3 residues: CASSWGTSGEQETQYF. CDR3 nucleotides: TGTGCCAGCAGCTGGGGGACTAGCGGGGAACAAGAGACCCAGTACTTC.

The chain couples TRBV2 to TRBJ1-5, with TRBD1 matching over 8 bases. Trimming cost V 6 bases and J 0 bases; bases outside gene matches: 4. Germline CDR1 reads SNHLY; CDR2 reads FYNNEI. There are 15 residues in the CDR3. CDR3: CASSGTGYSNQPQHF. The CDR3, as DNA: TGTGCCAGCAGCGGGACAGGCTATAGCAATCAGCCCCAGCATTTT.

The table lists this clone with a few counts. The rearrangement uses TRBV2 and TRBJ1-1, with D perhaps matching TRBD1 (6 bases). Germline V gene sequence: CDR1 SNHLY, CDR2 FYNNEI. Trimming removed 2 bases from V and 6 bases from J, with 10 bases in between. This CDR3 has 13 residues. The CDR3 loop reads CASSEQGIAEAFF. The CDR3 nucleotides are TGTGCCAGCAGTGAACAGGGGATTGCTGAAGCTTTCTTT.

The genes are TRBV6-1 and TRBJ2-7; D perhaps matches TRBD2 (6 bases). Per the germline V gene, CDR1 is MNHNS and CDR2 is SASEGT. This CDR3 is built from 15 residues. The V end lost 5 bases, the J end lost 1 base, and 15 bases lay between the germline ends. The CDR3 sequence is CASSREIDGSYEQYF. The CDR3 DNA follows: TGTGCCAGCAGTCGGGAGATCGACGGTTCCTACGAGCAGTACTTC.

This chain links TRBV4-1 with TRBJ1-2; TRBD1 matches 7 bases. J lost 3 bases, V lost 1 base, and 8 bases had no gene match. The CDR3 sequence is 16 residues long. Germline CDR1 MGHRA, CDR2 YSYEKL. The CDR3 DNA reads as TGCGCCAGCAGCCAAGGACAGGGCCTTAGGGACTATGGCTACACCTTC. Residues: CASSQGQGLRDYGYTF.

J is TRBJ2-2 and V is TRBV2; tentative D call: TRBD1 (6 bases). The CDR3 extends over 16 amino acids. V was pared by 5 bases and J by 3 bases, with 16 bases between. CDR1 and CDR2 from the germline V gene are SNHLY and FYNNEI. The CDR3 coding sequence is TGTGCCAGCAGTACCGATTTGGGGGCGGACACCGGGGAGCTGTTTTTT. This sequence encodes CASSTDLGADTGELFF.

V is TRBV4-1 and J is TRBJ1-2; the D gene is possibly TRBD1 (5 bases). Germline-derived CDR1 and CDR2 are MGHRA and YSYEKL. The germline V and J ends were trimmed by 1 base and 8 bases, with 20 bases remaining between them. The CDR3 consists of 16 residues. Here the CDR3 reads CASSQGRGTPGGGYTF. CDR3 coding DNA: TGCGCCAGCAGCCAAGGCCGCGGGACTCCGGGGGGGGGCTACACCTTC.

The chain's CDR3 is CASSLLGTQGNQPQHF. The CDR3 DNA follows: TGTGCCAGCAGTTTATTGGGGACACAGGGCAATCAGCCCCAGCATTTT. This rearrangement joins TRBV28 to TRBJ1-5; D is perhaps TRBD1 (6 bases). The germline V and J ends were trimmed by 1 base and 2 bases, with 12 bases remaining between them. The germline V gene has CDR1 MDHEN and CDR2 SYDVKM. CDR3 length: 16 residues.

This rearrangement joins TRBV5-1 to TRBJ1-6; 10 nucleotides match TRBD1. Germline V gives CDR1 SGHRS, CDR2 YFSETQ. J lost 14 bases, V lost 4 bases, and 12 bases had no gene match. This CDR3 comprises 15 residues. In DNA, the CDR3 is TGCGCCAGCAGCCCAAGTTCCGGGACAGGGGTGGCCCTCCACTTT. Its protein is CASSPSSGTGVALHF.

The rearrangement joins TRBV28 to TRBJ2-7; 8 bases are a match to TRBD2. The germline CDR1 and CDR2 sequences are MDHEN and SYDVKM. J gave up 0 bases and V 1 base, and 8 bases lay outside the gene matches. The CDR3 loop spans 17 amino acids. CDR3 amino acids: CASSLSGLAGGSYEQYF. DNA for the CDR3: TGTGCCAGCAGTTTATCGGGGCTAGCGGGCGGCTCCTACGAGCAGTACTTC.

This clone was picked up one time. The genes are TRBV10-1 and TRBJ2-1; 7 bases are shared with TRBD2. V lost 5 bases and J lost 0; bases outside the gene matches: 4. Germline V gene lookup returns CDR1 WNHNN and CDR2 SYGVQD (reference sequence). CDR3 size: 15 residues. The CDR3 spells CASSSSGSSYNEQFF. CDR3 DNA: TGCGCCAGCAGTTCTAGCGGCAGCTCCTACAATGAGCAGTTCTTC.

In nucleotides, the CDR3 is TGTGCCAGCAGTTTAGGGGGGTACATGGGGAACACTGAAGCTTTCTTT. This codes for CASSLGGYMGNTEAFF. The J gene is TRBJ1-1, the V gene TRBV28; perhaps TRBD1 as D (5 bases). V gave up 2 bases and J gave up 1 base, with 14 bases separating them. The CDR3 runs 16 residues. Germline CDR1 and CDR2: MDHEN and SYDVKM.

The chain joins TRBV5-1 to TRBJ2-1; the match to TRBD2 covers 8 bases. Germline loops: CDR1 SGHRS, CDR2 YFSETQ. V gave up 0 bases and J gave up 4 bases; unmatched junction bases: 6. The CDR3 covers 16 residues. DNA for the CDR3: TGCGCCAGCAGCTTGGCCATCGGGGGGGGTTACAATGAGCAGTTCTTC. As protein: CASSLAIGGGYNEQFF.

The chain links TRBV5-6 to TRBJ1-2; 11 bases are a match to TRBD1. This CDR3 comprises 16 residues. J was trimmed by 1 base and V by 0 bases; bases with no gene match: 2. The V gene's germline CDR1 is SGHDT and CDR2 YYEEEE. The CDR3 spells CASSLGTGGDNYGYTF. The DNA for the CDR3 is TGTGCCAGCAGCTTGGGGACAGGGGGCGATAACTATGGCTACACCTTC.

The V gene is TRBV7-6, the J gene TRBJ1-3, with a weak D call TRBD1 (5 bases). The V end was cut by 1 base, the J end by 1 base, with 5 bases between. Germline CDR1 SGHVS, CDR2 FNYEAQ. CDR3 length equals 14 residues. CDR3 region: CASSLGQSGNTIYF. CDR3 nucleotides: TGTGCCAGCAGCTTAGGACAGTCTGGAAACACCATATATTTT.

The chain combines TRBV5-4 with TRBJ1-5, with D tentatively TRBD1 (6 bases). V lost 2 bases, J lost 4 bases, and 13 bases lay in between. Looked up from germline, CDR1 is SGHNT and CDR2 is YYREEE (reference sequence). This CDR3 has 15 residues. As DNA, the CDR3 is TGTGCCAGCAGCTTCGGGGGGGGCGGGAATCAGCCCCAGCATTTT. Protein: CASSFGGGGNQPQHF.

The chain uses TRBV5-1 and TRBJ2-5, with D perhaps matching TRBD2 (6 bases). V lost 0 bases to trimming and J lost 5 bases, with 11 bases between them. This CDR3 spans 14 amino acids. In germline, CDR1 is SGHRS, CDR2 YFSETQ. The CDR3 nucleotides read TGCGCCAGCAGCTTGGAACTTGGGAGGGAGACCCAGTACTTC. Translating gives CASSLELGRETQYF.

This clone came up once. The chain recombines TRBV19 with TRBJ2-3; 11 nucleotides match TRBD2. Germline CDR1 LNHDA, CDR2 SQIVND (reference sequence). V shed 4 bases, J shed 1 base, and the junction held 10 bases outside the gene matches. CDR3 length: 18 residues. The CDR3 nucleotides read TGTGCCAGTAGTACTGGACTAGCGGGCGGGCGCGGCACAGATACGCAGTATTTT. Translating gives CASSTGLAGGRGTDTQYF.

The CDR3 coding sequence is TGTGCCAGCAGCATGGGCAGGGGGCCCTACGAGCAGTACTTC. Protein: CASSMGRGPYEQYF. The chain is built from TRBV28 and TRBJ2-7; TRBD1 matches at 8 bases. This CDR3 has 14 residues. V lost 6 bases, J lost 2 bases, and 6 bases stayed unmatched. Germline CDR1 is MDHEN and CDR2 is SYDVKM.

This rearrangement joins TRBV4-1 to TRBJ2-2, with TRBD1 matching 11 bases. This CDR3 contains 17 residues. The J segment lost 3 bases and the V segment lost 4 bases, leaving 7 bases of the junction unmatched. Germline CDR1 and CDR2: MGHRA and YSYEKL. CDR3 sequence (DNA): TGCGCCAGCAGCCTACTTCCGGGACAGGGGGACACCGGGGAGCTGTTTTTT. Residues: CASSLLPGQGDTGELFF.

The rearrangement links TRBV7-8 to TRBJ2-5, with 13 nucleotides matching TRBD2. The V and J ends lost 2 bases and 4 bases, in that order; junction bases with no gene match: 4. The germline CDR1 and CDR2 sequences are SGHVS and FQNEAQ. There are 16 residues in the CDR3. For the CDR3, the DNA is TGTGCCAGCAGCTTACGGACTAGCGGGAGACGAGAGACCCAGTACTTC. Translating it yields CASSLRTSGRRETQYF. The whole variable domain, remainder taken from reference TRBV7-8 and TRBJ2-5, is GAGVSQSPRYKVAKRGQDVALRCDPISGHVSLFWYQQALGQGPEFLTYFQNEAQLDKSGLPSDRFFAERPEGSVSTLKIQRTQQEDSAVYLCASSLRTSGRRETQYFGPGTRLLVL.

The chain joins TRBV5-8 to TRBJ1-3; TRBD1 is a possible D gene (5 bases). The germline V gene has CDR1 SGHTS and CDR2 YDEGEE. Trimming took 4 bases from V and 4 from J, leaving 15 bases between them. The CDR3 is 15 amino acids. As DNA, the CDR3 is TGTGCCAGCAGCCGTCAGGGTCCTCTCGGAAACACCATATATTTT. Protein: CASSRQGPLGNTIYF.